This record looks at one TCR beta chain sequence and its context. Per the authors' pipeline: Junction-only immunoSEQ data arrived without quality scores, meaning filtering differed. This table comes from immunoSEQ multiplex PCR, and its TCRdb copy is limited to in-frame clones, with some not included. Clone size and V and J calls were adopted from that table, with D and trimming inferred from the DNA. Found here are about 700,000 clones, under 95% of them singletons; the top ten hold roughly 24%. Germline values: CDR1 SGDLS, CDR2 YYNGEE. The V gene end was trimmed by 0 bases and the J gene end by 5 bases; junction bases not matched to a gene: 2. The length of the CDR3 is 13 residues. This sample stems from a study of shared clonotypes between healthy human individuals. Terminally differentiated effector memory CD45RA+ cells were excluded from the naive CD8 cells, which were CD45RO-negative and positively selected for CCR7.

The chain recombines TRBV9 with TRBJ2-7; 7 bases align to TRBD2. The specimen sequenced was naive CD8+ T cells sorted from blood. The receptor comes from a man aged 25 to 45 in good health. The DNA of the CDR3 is TGTGCCAGCAGCGTAGGCGGGAGCGACGAGCAGTACTTC. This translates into CASSVGGSDEQYF.